This T cell receptor (beta chain) was retrieved from a study of lymphopenia after photon versus proton radiotherapy. The repertoire was sequenced with immunoSEQ multiplex PCR; TCRdb's copy has only in-frame clones and lacks some. The table has more than 70,000 clones, around 83% seen once. Study outcomes and limitations: After lymphocyte nadir, photon-treated repertoires showed oligoclonal expansion, especially CD8+ Temra. Survival link was tested only in deceased patients; proton benefit remains a possibility. Under photons, naive T cells and diversity fell while effector/memory populations rose. Larger post-nadir TCR diversity loss correlated inversely with survival in deceased patients.

Concerning this clone itself: The antigen is not known.

This specimen was peripheral blood, taken from a patient treated with proton-based radiotherapy. The sequence was collected from a man aged 55 to 70 with pancreatic cancer.

CDR3 coding DNA: TGTGCCAGCAGCCCGACAATTTATGGCTACACCTTC. This sequence encodes CASSPTIYGYTF. The V call is TRBV7-2, the J call TRBJ1-2; D not resolved. The CDR3 runs to 12 residues. Trimming took 5 bases from V and 5 from J, leaving 9 bases between them. CDR1 is SGHTA and CDR2 is FQGNSA in the germline V gene. Full variable domain (rest looked up from reference TRBV7-2 and TRBJ1-2): GAGVSQSPSNKVTEKGKDVELRCDPISGHTALYWYRQSLGQGLEFLIYFQGNSAPDKSGLPSDRFSAERTGGSVSTLTIQRTQQEDSAVYLCASSPTIYGYTFGSGTRLTVV.